This passage covers 3 T cell receptor beta chains from one sample sequenced in a study. In TCRdb, the 5' RACE reads were re-called with MiXCR into one record per CDR3 protein. The top ten clones hold approximately 4% of a sample with about 42,000 distinct CDR3 sequences, approximately 22% of them seen once. Cells sorted as Tregs were CD4+, CD25+ and CD127-/low. Source material: Tregs sorted from blood. Every receptor here comes from a female donor with breast cancer.

This clonotype was detected ten times or more. The V and J genes are TRBV5-1 and TRBJ2-1; D gene ambiguous. Per germline, CDR1 SGHRS and CDR2 YFSETQ. This CDR3 is built from 16 residues. Between the trimmed V and J ends, which lost 2 bases and 1 base, there was a span of 13 bases. The CDR3 DNA follows: TGCGCCAGCAGCTTAATTGCGTCCACGTCCTACAATGAGCAGTTCTTC. Its protein product is CASSLIASTSYNEQFF.

A remark on this clonotype: One junction end disagrees with the germline gene, perhaps due to a read error. This sequence joins TRBV16 and TRBJ2-1, with unresolved D. Looked up from germline, CDR1 is KGHSY and CDR2 is FQNENV. CDR3 size: 13 residues. DNA of the CDR3: TGTGCCAGCACTCTCCAACTTGGTTCCGTGCAGATCTTC. Translation gives CASTLQLGSVQIF. Complete variable domain (other parts from reference TRBV16 and TRBJ2-1): GEEVAQTPKHLVRGEGQKAKLYCAPIKGHSYVFWYQQVLKNEFKFLISFQNENVFDETGMPKERFSAKCLPNSPCSLEIQATKLEDSAVYFCASTLQLGSVQIFGPGTRLTVL.

The chain is built from TRBV29-1 and TRBJ2-7; 8 bases fit TRBD2. V lost 0 bases and J lost 5; bases outside the gene matches: 6. Germline V gene data show CDR1 as SQVTM and CDR2 as ANQGSEA. This CDR3 contains 14 residues. The CDR3 region is CSVEDRGTRNEQYF. The CDR3 DNA sequence: TGCAGCGTTGAAGATCGGGGGACTAGAAACGAGCAGTACTTC.